The next 13 T cell receptor beta chains were all read from a single sample in a study of beta chain features in type 1 diabetes. Reverse transcribing all isolated RNA meant expressed TCRB transcripts were sequenced. Clones were read by immunoSEQ multiplex PCR, and TCRdb kept only the in-frame ones, dropping some. The sample has more than 300,000 clones; less than 9.5% are singletons. The sequenced material came from central memory CD4+ T cells from blood. The receptors stem from a woman aged 18-30 years in good health.

This clone was picked up a small number of times. The rearrangement uses TRBV5-4 and TRBJ2-1, with D tentatively TRBD1 (8 bases). Trimming left V 4 bases short and J 9 bases short, with 14 bases between. Germline lookup yields CDR1 SGHNT and CDR2 YYREEE (reference sequence). The CDR3 consists of 13 residues. The CDR3 protein is CASSKQGEGEQFF. CDR3 sequence (DNA): TGTGCCAGCAGCAAACAGGGGGAGGGTGAGCAGTTCTTC.

The chain recombines TRBV4-2 with TRBJ1-1; no firm D call. Germline V CDR1 and CDR2: LGHNA, YNFKEQ. The length of the CDR3 is 14 residues. V dropped 0 bases and J dropped 7 bases, with 12 bases sitting between them. As DNA, the CDR3 is TGTGCCAGCAGCCAAGATCCGTTGGTTAATGAAGCTTTCTTT. Translating it yields CASSQDPLVNEAFF.

This clone was detected ten times or more. The genes are TRBV10-3 and TRBJ1-1; D remains unclear. This CDR3 is built from 13 residues. Between the trimmed V and J ends, which lost 8 bases and 3 bases, there was a span of 13 bases. Germline CDR1 and CDR2: ENHRY and SYGVKD. In DNA, the CDR3 is TGTGCCATCCCTCGGGCCGACGACACTGAAGCTTTCTTT. Protein: CAIPRADDTEAFF.

The CDR3 bases are TGTGCCAGCAGTTTATGGCTAGCGGGAGGCGTAAGCTCCTACGAGCAGTACTTC. Its translation: CASSLWLAGGVSSYEQYF. This chain connects TRBV28 to TRBJ2-7, with 11 bases lining up with TRBD2. This CDR3 has 18 amino acids. The V segment lost 0 bases and the J segment 0 bases; nucleotides outside the gene matches: 7. Germline-derived CDR1 and CDR2 are MDHEN and SYDVKM.

Regarding this clone: This sample includes further DNA sequences coding for the same CDR3. J is TRBJ2-3 and V is TRBV29-1; D is unresolved. The CDR3 consists of 11 residues. Trimming cost V 5 bases and J 2 bases, with 5 bases left between them. Germline V lookup: CDR1 SQVTM, CDR2 ANQGSEA. The CDR3 is CSVPHTDTQYF. CDR3 in DNA: TGCAGCGTTCCACACACAGATACGCAGTATTTT.

The chain has TRBV27 and TRBJ2-1, with TRBD1 as a possible D gene (6 bases). CDR1 and CDR2 (germline): MNHEY, SMNVEV (reference sequence). The CDR3 runs 13 residues. V was shortened by 6 bases and J by 5 bases, with 11 bases between the two germline ends. CDR3 sequence reads: CASSYRENNEQFF. CDR3 coding DNA: TGTGCCAGCAGCTACAGGGAAAACAATGAGCAGTTCTTC.

This clone was recorded only once. This chain links TRBV7-6 with TRBJ2-1, with D unclear. Germline CDR1 reads SGHVS; CDR2 reads FNYEAQ. The CDR3 consists of 15 residues. The V end lost 0 bases, the J end lost 7 bases, and 13 bases lay between the germline ends. The CDR3 loop reads CASSLAANYPNEQFF. The DNA for the CDR3 is TGTGCCAGCAGCTTAGCGGCGAACTACCCAAATGAGCAGTTCTTC.

The sample holds many counts of this clone. The chain combines TRBV28 with TRBJ2-3, with 7 bases identical to TRBD1. Trimming at V came to 5 bases and at J to 5 bases, leaving 10 bases not matched to a gene. Germline loops: CDR1 MDHEN, CDR2 SYDVKM. The CDR3 has 15 residues. The CDR3 coding sequence is TGTGCCAGCAGTGACATAGGACAGGCCGGAGATACGCAGTATTTT. Protein: CASSDIGQAGDTQYF.

The V gene is TRBV6-6, the J gene TRBJ2-1, with 8 bases aligning to TRBD2. Germline V CDR1 and CDR2: MNHNY, SVGAGI (reference sequence). This CDR3 is 14 amino acids long. The ends lost 4 bases at V and 7 bases at J; junction bases unmatched: 6. The CDR3 region has the DNA TGTGCCAGCAGTTTAGGACTAGCCGAGAATGAGCAGTTCTTC. Translating it yields CASSLGLAENEQFF.

V gene TRBV7-8 combines with J gene TRBJ2-3; D is unresolved. V lost 1 base to trimming and J lost 1 base, with 12 bases between them. The CDR3 has 16 residues. Germline V gene sequence: CDR1 SGHVS, CDR2 FQNEAQ. The CDR3 DNA sequence: TGTGCCAGCAGCTTAGTGAAACACGGACGCACAGATACGCAGTATTTT. Translation gives CASSLVKHGRTDTQYF.

This clone was seen only a few times. The genes are TRBV27 and TRBJ1-1, with 7 bases lining up with TRBD1. V lost 6 bases, J lost 0 bases, and 7 bases stayed unmatched. This CDR3 is 15 amino acids long. Looked up from germline, CDR1 is MNHEY and CDR2 is SMNVEV (reference sequence). CDR3: CASSKFDRVNTEAFF. The CDR3 DNA follows: TGTGCCAGCAGCAAATTCGACAGGGTGAACACTGAAGCTTTCTTT.

This chain uses TRBV6-5 with TRBJ1-1, with 7 positions matching TRBD1. The CDR3 consists of 14 residues. The germline V gene has CDR1 MNHEY and CDR2 SVGAGI. The ends lost 8 bases at V and 4 bases at J; junction bases unmatched: 10. DNA for the CDR3: TGTGCCAGCGAGAAAGGGGGCAGAGGCACTGAAGCTTTCTTT. Translating gives CASEKGGRGTEAFF.

The gene calls are TRBV5-1 and TRBJ2-7; D might be TRBD2 (5 bases). The V end lost 5 bases, the J end lost 4 bases, and 25 bases lay between the germline ends. The CDR3 covers 17 residues. Germline V gene lookup returns CDR1 SGHRS and CDR2 YFSETQ. CDR3 sequence (DNA): TGCGCCAGCAGATTTGGAGGTACCGACCCCCAGTCATACGAGCAGTACTTC. Amino acids: CASRFGGTDPQSYEQYF.